These T cell receptor beta chains were read from a single sample in a study of CD8 T cells in ankylosing spondylitis. One entry per CDR3 protein results from TCRdb running MiXCR on the 5' RACE reads. There are approximately 340,000 distinct CDR3 sequences in the sample; about 14% occur only once, and 0.85% to 1.4% lies in the top ten. The specimen sequenced was blood, either unsorted or a sorted T cell fraction (not recorded which). The receptors derive from a male donor with ankylosing spondylitis or in good health (not recorded which). Both conserved end residues are part of each CDR3. The D gene is left open where the match is weak. The size of a clone is reported for some rows only, either as once, few or many, or as a class for expanded clones.

D: TRBD2
V: TRBV7-9
size: .
J: TRBJ2-1
CDR3: CASSPGTSGIYNEQFF
DNA: TGTGCCAGCAGCCCCGGGACTAGCGGGATCTACAATGAGCAGTTCTTC

D: .
V: TRBV29-1
size: .
J: TRBJ2-1
CDR3: CSVEERKVNEQFF
DNA: TGCAGCGTTGAAGAGAGGAAGGTTAATGAGCAGTTCTTC

D: .
V: TRBV9
size: .
J: TRBJ2-5
CDR3: CASSEGGETQYF
DNA: TGTGCCAGCAGCGAGGGCGGTGAGACCCAGTACTTC

D: .
V: TRBV10-3
size: many
J: TRBJ1-5
CDR3: CAISESGGNQPQHF
DNA: TGTGCCATCAGTGAGTCTGGGGGAAATCAGCCCCAGCATTTT

D: .
V: TRBV20-1
size: few
J: TRBJ2-7
CDR3: CSASTADRRSSYEQYF
DNA: TGCAGTGCTAGCACGGCAGACAGGAGGTCTTCTTACGAGCAGTACTTC

D: .
V: TRBV4-1
size: few
J: TRBJ2-3
CDR3: CASSPDAGGTDTQYF
DNA: TGCGCCAGCAGCCCAGACGCAGGAGGCACAGATACGCAGTATTTT

D: TRBD1
V: TRBV6-5
size: few
J: TRBJ1-4
CDR3: CASRLGQAREKLFF
DNA: TGTGCCAGCAGACTCGGACAGGCCCGTGAAAAACTGTTTTTT

D: TRBD2
V: TRBV19
size: .
J: TRBJ2-1
CDR3: CASSQPSGGGNEQFF
DNA: TGTGCCAGTAGTCAACCTAGCGGGGGAGGGAATGAGCAGTTCTTC

D: TRBD1
V: TRBV5-5
size: .
J: TRBJ1-2
CDR3: CASSGQGGYPNGYTF
DNA: TGTGCCAGCAGCGGCCAGGGGGGATATCCTAATGGCTACACCTTC

D: TRBD1
V: TRBV28
size: .
J: TRBJ2-2
CDR3: CASSSDPDRGGTGELFF
DNA: TGTGCCAGCAGTTCCGATCCGGACAGGGGGGGGACCGGGGAGCTGTTTTTT

D: .
V: TRBV19
size: .
J: TRBJ1-1
CDR3: CASSIEGFEAFF
DNA: TGTGCCAGTAGTATAGAGGGGTTTGAAGCTTTCTTT

D: .
V: TRBV30
size: few
J: TRBJ2-5
CDR3: CAWTGQETQYF
DNA: TGTGCCTGGACGGGCCAAGAGACCCAGTACTTC

D: .
V: TRBV12-3/TRBV12-4
size: few
J: TRBJ1-2
CDR3: CASSSSGQSNYGYTF
DNA: TGTGCCAGCAGTTCGTCGGGACAATCTAACTATGGCTACACCTTC

D: .
V: TRBV12-3/TRBV12-4
size: .
J: TRBJ2-7
CDR3: CASSLRQRYEQYF
DNA: TGTGCCAGCAGTTTGAGACAGCGCTACGAGCAGTACTTC

D: .
V: TRBV21-1
size: .
J: TRBJ1-2
CDR3: CASRSGGDNYGYTF
DNA: TGTGCCAGCAGGTCAGGGGGGGATAACTATGGCTACACCTTC

D: .
V: TRBV7-2
size: few
J: TRBJ2-3
CDR3: CASSSVGGTSTDTQYF
DNA: TGTGCCAGCAGCTCCGTGGGGGGTACTAGCACAGATACGCAGTATTTT

D: .
V: TRBV5-1
size: many
J: TRBJ1-3
CDR3: CASSLEGNGNTIYF
DNA: TGCGCCAGCAGCTTGGAAGGGAACGGAAACACCATATATTTT

D: TRBD2
V: TRBV5-1
size: many
J: TRBJ2-1
CDR3: CASRGGLAASSYNEQFF
DNA: TGCGCCAGCAGGGGCGGACTAGCGGCGAGCTCCTACAATGAGCAGTTCTTC

D: TRBD1
V: TRBV5-5
size: .
J: TRBJ2-2
CDR3: CASSRQGGDGELFF
DNA: TGTGCCAGCAGCAGACAGGGGGGCGACGGGGAGCTGTTTTTT

D: .
V: TRBV2
size: few
J: TRBJ1-5
CDR3: CASSEARASGQPQHF
DNA: TGTGCCAGCAGTGAAGCGAGGGCCTCCGGTCAGCCCCAGCATTTT